This TCR beta chain was identified in a study of shared clonotypes between healthy human individuals. The investigators split CD4+ cells into a CD45RA+ naive subset and a CD45RA-negative memory subset. Assay: immunoSEQ multiplex PCR; the TCRdb copy retains only in-frame clones and omits some. The sample carries over a million clones, roughly 97% recorded once. The CDR3 runs to 16 residues. Trimming took off 2 bases at V and 1 base at J, with 15 bases between the two ends. Germline V gene sequence: CDR1 MNHEY, CDR2 SMNVEV (reference sequence). Specimen: naive CD4+ T cells sorted from blood. Subset here: CD45RA+ positively selected. The chain has TRBV27 and TRBJ2-7; D might be TRBD2 (6 bases). This sequence was found in a man aged 25-40 years in good health. CDR3 amino acids: CASSLIRGTSSYEQYF. The CDR3 DNA sequence: TGTGCCAGCAGTTTAATTCGGGGGACCAGTTCCTACGAGCAGTACTTC.